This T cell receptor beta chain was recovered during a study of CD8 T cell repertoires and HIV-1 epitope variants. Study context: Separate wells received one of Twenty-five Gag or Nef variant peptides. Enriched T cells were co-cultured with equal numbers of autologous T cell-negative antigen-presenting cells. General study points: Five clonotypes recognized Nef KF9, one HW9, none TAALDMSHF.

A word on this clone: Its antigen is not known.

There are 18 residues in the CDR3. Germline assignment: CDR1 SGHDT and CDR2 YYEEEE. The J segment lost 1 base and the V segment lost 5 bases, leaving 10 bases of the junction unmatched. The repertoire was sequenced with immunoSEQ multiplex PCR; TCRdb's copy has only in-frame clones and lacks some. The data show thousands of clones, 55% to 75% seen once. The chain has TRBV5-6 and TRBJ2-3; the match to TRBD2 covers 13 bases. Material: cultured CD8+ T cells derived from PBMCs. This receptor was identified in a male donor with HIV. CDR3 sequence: CASSAGLAGAWGTDTQYF. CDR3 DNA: TGTGCCAGCAGTGCTGGACTAGCGGGAGCGTGGGGCACAGATACGCAGTATTTT.